The next 4 T cell receptor beta chains were all read from a single sample in a study of shared clonotypes between healthy human individuals. Assay used: immunoSEQ multiplex PCR; TCRdb lists only in-frame clones, some missing. Among some 350,000 clones, 74% were seen once, and the ten largest hold over 9%. Material for sequencing was memory CD4+ T cells sorted from blood. The subset here: CD45RA-negative fraction. Receptors were obtained from a young man in good health.

The V call is TRBV18, the J call TRBJ2-2, with D possibly TRBD1 on 6 matching bases. This CDR3 has 12 residues. Germline loops: CDR1 KGHSH, CDR2 LQKENI. V gave up 8 bases and J gave up 4 bases, with 8 bases separating them. The CDR3 sequence is CASGQFTGELFF. CDR3 in DNA: TGTGCCAGCGGACAGTTCACCGGGGAGCTGTTTTTT.

Concerning this clone: This sample also contains other DNA sequences that code for the same CDR3. The V gene is TRBV6-1, the J gene TRBJ2-5; TRBD1 matches at 7 bases. The CDR3 runs to 13 residues. Trimming at V came to 3 bases and at J to 2 bases, leaving 0 bases not matched to a gene. The V gene's germline CDR1 is MNHNS and CDR2 SASEGT. The CDR3: CASSDRGQETQYF. The CDR3 DNA reads as TGTGCCAGCAGTGACAGGGGGCAAGAGACCCAGTACTTC.

J is TRBJ2-7 and V is TRBV4-3; TRBD1 matches 10 bases. The CDR3 runs 16 residues. V gave up 4 bases and J gave up 6 bases; unmatched junction bases: 12. From germline, CDR1 is LGHNA and CDR2 YSLEER. CDR3 sequence (DNA): TGCGCCAGCAGCCGAGACTCCGGGACAGGGGAGGGCGAGCAGTACTTC. As protein: CASSRDSGTGEGEQYF.

The rearrangement uses TRBV6-1 and TRBJ2-7; no clear D. CDR1 MNHNS and CDR2 SASEGT come from the germline V gene. The CDR3 is made up of 10 amino acids. V was trimmed by 3 bases and J by 9 bases, leaving 6 bases between them. The CDR3 here is CASSEIGQYF. CDR3 sequence (DNA): TGTGCCAGCAGTGAGATCGGGCAGTACTTC.